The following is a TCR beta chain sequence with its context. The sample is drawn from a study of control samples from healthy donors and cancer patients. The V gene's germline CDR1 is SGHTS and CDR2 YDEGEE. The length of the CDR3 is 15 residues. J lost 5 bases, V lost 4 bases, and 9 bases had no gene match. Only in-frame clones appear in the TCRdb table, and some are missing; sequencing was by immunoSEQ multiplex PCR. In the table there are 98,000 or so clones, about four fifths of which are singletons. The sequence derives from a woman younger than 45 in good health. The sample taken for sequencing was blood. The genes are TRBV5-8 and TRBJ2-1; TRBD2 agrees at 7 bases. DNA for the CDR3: TGTGCCAGCAGCCTTGGACTAGTCGAGCACAATGAGCAGTTCTTC. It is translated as CASSLGLVEHNEQFF.